Below, 6 T cell receptor beta chains from the same sample are listed, as sequenced in a study of T cells in Graves' hyperthyroidism and ophthalmopathy. Template material for amplifying TCR beta CDR3 regions consisted of RNA transcripts. TCR CDR3 regions were first amplified by RT-PCR with HTBI primers. One entry per CDR3 protein results from TCRdb running MiXCR on the multiplex PCR reads. The table includes some 350,000 distinct CDR3 sequences, around 15% detected once. The specimen sequenced was blood. Receptors originate from a woman aged 40-49 years with Graves' ophthalmopathy.

The rearrangement joins TRBV18 to TRBJ2-1; either TRBD1 or TRBD2 may fit D (6 bases each). CDR3 size: 16 residues. V shed 1 base and J shed 7 bases, with 17 bases lying between them. Germline CDR1 KGHSH, CDR2 LQKENI. The CDR3 spells CASSPLRGPSGNEQFF. As DNA, the CDR3 is TGTGCCAGCTCACCACTACGGGGGCCATCAGGTAATGAGCAGTTCTTC. Based on the CDR3 plus reference TRBV18 and TRBJ2-1, the full variable domain is NAGVMQNPRHLVRRRGQEARLRCSPMKGHSHVYWYRQLPEEGLKFMVYLQKENIIDESGMPKERFSAEFPKEGPSILRIQQVVRGDSAAYFCASSPLRGPSGNEQFFGPGTRLTVL.

This clonotype has a count of ten or more. This chain connects TRBV12-3 or TRBV12-4 to TRBJ2-3; 11 bases match TRBD2. With V trimmed by 2 bases and J by 9 bases, 4 bases remained unmatched. The CDR3 is made up of 14 amino acids. The CDR3 region is CASSLQVAGGTQYF. The CDR3 nucleotides read TGTGCCAGCAGTTTACAGGTAGCGGGAGGGACGCAGTATTTT.

A few counts support this clonotype. CDR3 residues: CSARSGLAGGPYEQYF. The CDR3 DNA reads TGCAGTGCTAGGTCGGGACTAGCGGGAGGGCCATACGAGCAGTACTTC. The rearrangement links TRBV20-1 to TRBJ2-7, with 16 bases matching TRBD2. Germline loops: CDR1 DFQATT, CDR2 SNEGSKA (reference sequence). V gave up 3 bases and J gave up 4 bases; unmatched junction bases: 6. The CDR3 spans 16 residues.

In its sample, this clonotype was seen a few times. The chain couples TRBV6-2 or TRBV6-3 to TRBJ2-6; 8 positions agree with TRBD2. This CDR3 contains 17 residues. With 5 bases clipped from V and 0 bases from J, the junction kept 6 bases outside the gene matches. Germline-derived CDR1 and CDR2 are MNHEY and SVGEGT. CDR3 sequence reads: CASSGGLVFSGANVLTF. The CDR3 region has the DNA TGTGCCAGCAGTGGGGGACTAGTTTTCTCTGGGGCCAACGTCCTGACTTTC.

This clonotype was recorded many times. The chain carries TRBV18 and TRBJ2-3; tentative D call: TRBD2 (7 bases). The CDR3 length is 15 residues. Looked up from germline, CDR1 is KGHSH and CDR2 is LQKENI. V lost 6 bases and J lost 5, with 18 bases in between. CDR3 region: CASSATRGAGDTQYF. The CDR3, as DNA: TGTGCCAGCTCCGCGACACGGGGGGCCGGAGATACGCAGTATTTT.

J is TRBJ1-1 and V is TRBV24-1; no reliable D call. CDR1 and CDR2 (germline): KGHDR, SFDVKD. The CDR3 sequence is 13 residues long. Trimming cost V 4 bases and J 9 bases, with 14 bases left between them. The CDR3 nucleotides are TGTGCCACCAGTGAGATGACCGGAGGGAAAGCTTTCTTT. Protein product: CATSEMTGGKAFF.